This TCR beta chain was sequenced in a study of T cell changes during pregnancy in multiple sclerosis. Produced via immunoSEQ multiplex PCR; TCRdb's table is partial and in-frame only. The repertoire consists of roughly 110,000 clones, with around 93% occurring once and the leading ten covering around 0.8%. The V and J ends lost 7 bases and 5 bases, in that order; junction bases with no gene match: 24. The CDR3 totals 18 residues. The germline CDR1 and CDR2 sequences are SQVTM and ANQGSEA. This clonotype originated in a female donor in good health, enrolled as a control in a pregnancy study. Sequences were derived from peripheral blood, sampled in the third trimester of pregnancy. The rearrangement joins TRBV29-1 to TRBJ1-1, with 8 nucleotides matching TRBD1. In nucleotides, the CDR3 is TGCAGCGCCTTCCTTGGCCGCGGACAGGGCGGGGGTTGGACTGAAGCTTTCTTT. Translating it yields CSAFLGRGQGGGWTEAFF.